This entry features one T cell receptor (beta chain) sequence. Its antigen is not known. The study ran its PCR with 60 Vbeta and 13 Jbeta primers. Per the study methods: An analysis performed later counted about 80 million unique TCR beta chains (approximately 10 million of them shared). The data were produced by immunoSEQ multiplex PCR, yet TCRdb's version contains in-frame clones alone and is incomplete. For V, J and clone size, that table is used; D and trimming come from the DNA. Across around 63,000 clones, the top ten clones capture over 1.5% of the sample. This CDR3 is built from 15 residues. Per the germline V gene, CDR1 is MGHRA and CDR2 is YSYEKL. The germline V and J ends were trimmed by 3 bases and 4 bases, with 13 bases remaining between them. Donors were nominally healthy when sampled, though unrecorded immune exposures were likely. This sample is drawn from a study of cytomegalovirus exposure and HLA in healthy donors. About the study: Drawn from HLA-typed donors, about 82 million unique TCRs were held in an early data release.

Study-wide results and limits: V- and J-gene trimming of TCR beta was linked (in a later analysis) to a missense DCLRE1C variant.

Sequencing was carried out using PBMCs. This chain uses TRBV4-1 with TRBJ1-5; D ambiguous. The receptor was isolated from a woman in her thirties in good health and CMV-seronegative. In DNA, the CDR3 is TGCGCCAGCAGCCATGTACACGAAATTAATCAGCCCCAGCATTTT. Translation gives CASSHVHEINQPQHF.